The text below deals with one TCR beta chain. The antigen is unknown. Primers for the PCR totalled 60 Vbeta and 13 Jbeta. Method: immunoSEQ multiplex PCR; TCRdb's copy keeps in-frame clones and lacks some. The table has about 160,000 clones, approximately 80% seen once. This specimen comes from a study of cytomegalovirus exposure and HLA in healthy donors. Whole-study results and caveats: A later analysis showed HLA-associated TCR beta chains outstripping equally common others in clonal expansion. The likely explanation for a cluster of highly shared sequence variants was sequencing artifact.

The sequence derives from a boy aged 2 to 9 in good health and CMV-seronegative. The sequencing input was PBMCs.

The CDR3 protein is CASSIALSLNTEAFF. The CDR3, as DNA: TGTGCCAGTAGTATAGCTCTTAGCTTGAACACTGAAGCTTTCTTT. The genes are TRBV19 and TRBJ1-1, with D unclear. Germline lookup yields CDR1 LNHDA and CDR2 SQIVND (reference sequence). The CDR3 has 15 residues. V lost 1 base, J lost 0 bases, and 9 bases lay in between. Full variable domain (rest looked up from reference TRBV19 and TRBJ1-1): DGGITQSPKYLFRKEGQNVTLSCEQNLNHDAMYWYRQDPGQGLRLIYYSQIVNDFQKGDIAEGYSVSREKKESFPLTVTSAQKNPTAFYLCASSIALSLNTEAFFGQGTRLTVV.